This T cell receptor (beta chain) was observed in a study of post-analysis software for immune sequencing data. General study points: By F measure, strong co-clustering occurred among samples prepared in the same batch. Controls significantly exceeded multiple sclerosis patients in normalized Chao1 diversity. TRBV5-6, TRBV5-1 and TRBV20-1 belonged to a set of about 5 TRBV segments that were more frequent in patients than controls.

Presence of unique molecular identifiers characterized the TCR beta cDNA libraries. Researchers reported some 500,000 cDNA molecules coming from about 1 to 10 million T cells. TCRdb processed the PCR reads anew with MiXCR; each CDR3 protein has one entry. The table shows hundreds of thousands of distinct CDR3 sequences, with roughly 45% occurring only once. A note on this clonotype: What it binds is not known.

The CDR3 is made up of 13 amino acids. The ends were cut back, 6 bases at V and 13 bases at J, with 19 bases in the middle. This receptor was identified in a girl under 18 with multiple sclerosis. The specimen was blood. This rearrangement joins TRBV12-3 or TRBV12-4 to TRBJ2-4, with D perhaps TRBD1 (5 bases). CDR3 region: CASSKDNTYKQYF. In DNA form, the CDR3 reads TGTGCCAGCAGCAAGGACAATACCTACAAGCAGTACTTC.